The 22 T cell receptor beta chains below come from one sample, sequenced in a study of technical replicates of blood from a handful of donors. The assay was immunoSEQ multiplex PCR, and TCRdb's table has in-frame clones only and misses some. The repertoire has around 83,000 clones, around 94% of them found once; the top ten carry 0.39%. Input material: T cells isolated from PBMCs. These receptors were taken from a human donor in good health.

This chain links TRBV30 with TRBJ2-2; TRBD1 might be the D (5 bases). The V gene lost 7 bases and the J gene lost 4 bases, with 16 bases spanning the gap. The germline CDR1 and CDR2 sequences are GTSNPN and SVGIG (reference sequence). The CDR3 loop spans 14 amino acids. The chain's CDR3 is CASSRHRPTGELFF. As DNA, the CDR3 is TGTGCCTCGTCCCGACACAGGCCCACCGGGGAGCTGTTTTTT.

In nucleotides, the CDR3 is TGCGCCAGCAGCCAAGGGGACAGCCGCACAGATACGCAGTATTTT. This translates into CASSQGDSRTDTQYF. This chain connects TRBV4-3 to TRBJ2-3; 7 bases align to TRBD1. CDR1 and CDR2 (germline): LGHNA, YSLEER. V gave up 1 base and J gave up 1 base; unmatched junction bases: 2. The CDR3 loop spans 15 amino acids.

The count of this clone is one. J is TRBJ1-2 and V is TRBV30, with 7 bases matching TRBD1. This CDR3 has 12 residues. CDR1 is GTSNPN, CDR2 SVGIG, per germline (reference sequence). V trimming: 1 base; J trimming: 12 bases; junction bases outside the gene matches: 8. CDR3 in DNA: TGTGCCTGGAGTGCTCAGGACAGGAAGAACACCTTC. Encoded protein: CAWSAQDRKNTF. Combining the CDR3 with reference TRBV30 and TRBJ1-2 gives the whole variable domain SQTIHQWPATLVQPVGSPLSLECTVEGTSNPNLYWYRQAAGRGLQLLFYSVGIGQISSEVPQNLSASRPQDRQFILSSKKLLLSDSGFYLCAWSAQDRKNTFGSGTRLTVV.

The chain links TRBV13 to TRBJ2-5; 8 bases fit TRBD1. The CDR3 extends over 14 amino acids. V lost 2 bases, J lost 3 bases, and 2 bases stayed unmatched. The germline CDR1 and CDR2 sequences are PRHDT and FYEKMQ (reference sequence). CDR3 nucleotide sequence: TGTGCCAGCAGCTTAAGGACAGGGAAAGAGACCCAGTACTTC. This translates into CASSLRTGKETQYF.

V is TRBV20-1 and J is TRBJ2-1; D remains ambiguous. The germline V gene encodes CDR1 DFQATT and CDR2 SNEGSKA (reference sequence). The CDR3 loop spans 11 amino acids. The V end was cut by 3 bases, the J end by 5 bases, with 5 bases between. DNA for the CDR3: TGCAGTGCTAGTCAGGACAATGAGCAGTTCTTC. Translating gives CSASQDNEQFF.

This chain connects TRBV12-5 to TRBJ1-5; TRBD1 matches 7 bases. The CDR3 has 17 residues. The V gene's germline CDR1 is LGHNT and CDR2 FRNRAP. The ends lost 1 base at V and 0 bases at J; junction bases unmatched: 6. The CDR3 bases are TGTGCTAGTGGTTTGGCCCGACAGGGCTATAGCAATCAGCCCCAGCATTTT. It yields the protein CASGLARQGYSNQPQHF.

V usage is TRBV2 and J usage is TRBJ2-2, with 7 bases fitting TRBD2. Germline V lookup: CDR1 SNHLY, CDR2 FYNNEI. With V trimmed by 4 bases and J by 6 bases, 17 bases remained unmatched. This CDR3 spans 18 amino acids. CDR3 sequence reads: CASSGGGPGEGPPGELFF. The DNA of the CDR3 is TGTGCCAGCAGTGGGGGGGGTCCGGGGGAGGGTCCTCCCGGGGAGCTGTTTTTT.

This chain joins TRBV7-9 and TRBJ2-5; 7 bases are shared with TRBD2. This CDR3 region has 14 residues. V lost 3 bases and J lost 2; bases outside the gene matches: 3. Germline CDR1 reads SEHNR; CDR2 reads FQNEAQ (reference sequence). The CDR3 sequence: CASSFPGGQETQYF. CDR3 nucleotides: TGTGCCAGCAGCTTCCCGGGGGGTCAAGAGACCCAGTACTTC.

The chain uses TRBV11-3 and TRBJ2-7; no clear D. This CDR3 has 12 residues. From germline, CDR1 is SGHNT and CDR2 YENEEA. Trimming left V 4 bases short and J 0 bases short, with 4 bases between. The CDR3 region is CASSYSSYEQYF. In DNA, the CDR3 is TGTGCCAGCAGCTACAGCTCCTACGAGCAGTACTTC.

J is TRBJ2-1 and V is TRBV6-5, with 9 bases aligning to TRBD1. Trimming cost V 2 bases and J 7 bases; bases outside gene matches: 6. Per germline, CDR1 MNHEY and CDR2 SVGAGI. The CDR3 loop spans 15 amino acids. The CDR3 here is CASSYGTGRANEQFF. The CDR3 DNA follows: TGTGCCAGCAGTTACGGGACAGGGAGGGCAAATGAGCAGTTCTTC.

V is TRBV10-3 and J is TRBJ1-1; possibly TRBD1 for D (5 bases). The germline V gene has CDR1 ENHRY and CDR2 SYGVKD. This CDR3 is built from 11 residues. The germline V and J ends were trimmed by 8 bases and 11 bases, with 15 bases remaining between them. In DNA, the CDR3 is TGTGCCATCGGGGCAGAGCGAACGGCTTTCTTT. Translating it yields CAIGAERTAFF.

The genes are TRBV28 and TRBJ2-1; 7 nucleotides agree with TRBD1. Trimming took 3 bases from V and 3 from J; bases not matched to a gene: 5. This CDR3 comprises 15 residues. CDR1 is MDHEN, CDR2 SYDVKM, per germline. The CDR3 coding sequence is TGTGCCAGCAGTTTCGCACCAGGGGGCTACAATGAGCAGTTCTTC. It translates to CASSFAPGGYNEQFF.

The chain recombines TRBV4-2 with TRBJ2-1; 9 bases fit TRBD2. Germline CDR1 LGHNA, CDR2 YNFKEQ. The CDR3 runs 15 residues. V shed 1 base, J shed 6 bases, and the junction held 4 bases outside the gene matches. The CDR3 protein is CASSQGLADLNEQFF. CDR3 in DNA: TGTGCCAGCAGCCAAGGACTAGCGGATCTCAATGAGCAGTTCTTC.

V is TRBV10-2 and J is TRBJ2-2; D is perhaps TRBD2 (6 bases). CDR1 is WSHSY, CDR2 SAAADI, per germline. The CDR3 length is 14 residues. V was pared by 0 bases and J by 4 bases, with 6 bases between. Here the CDR3 reads CASSESGGTGELFF. As DNA, the CDR3 is TGCGCCAGCAGTGAGTCCGGGGGCACCGGGGAGCTGTTTTTT.

The V and J genes are TRBV7-2 and TRBJ2-1, with unresolved D. Trimming pared 1 base from V and 6 bases from J, leaving 10 bases between. CDR1 and CDR2 (germline): SGHTA, FQGNSA. The CDR3 contains 14 residues. The CDR3 region has the DNA TGTGCCAGCAGCTTAGGGAGCGTGATCAATGAGCAGTTCTTC. Protein product: CASSLGSVINEQFF.

This chain links TRBV5-8 with TRBJ1-1; possibly TRBD1 for D (6 bases). The germline V gene has CDR1 SGHTS and CDR2 YDEGEE. V was trimmed by 7 bases and J by 7 bases, leaving 17 bases between them. This CDR3 has 13 amino acids. As DNA, the CDR3 is TGTGCCAGCGGAAAGTGGACAGTCAGTGAAGCTTTCTTT. Translation: CASGKWTVSEAFF. The complete variable domain, with remaining parts taken from reference TRBV5-8 and TRBJ1-1, reads EAGVTQSPTHLIKTRGQQATLRCSPISGHTSVYWYQQALGLGLQFLLWYDEGEERNRGNFPPRFSGRQFPNYSSELNVNALELEDSALYLCASGKWTVSEAFFGQGTRLTVV.

The chain is built from TRBV30 and TRBJ2-7, with unresolved D. The CDR3 is 14 amino acids. Per the germline V gene, CDR1 is GTSNPN and CDR2 is SVGIG (reference sequence). V lost 0 bases and J lost 3, with 12 bases in between. CDR3 amino acids: CAWSVGASYYEQYF. As DNA, the CDR3 is TGTGCCTGGAGTGTGGGCGCGAGTTACTACGAGCAGTACTTC.

This rearrangement joins TRBV4-1 to TRBJ2-7; D is perhaps TRBD2 (6 bases). Germline loops: CDR1 MGHRA, CDR2 YSYEKL. The CDR3 is made up of 17 amino acids. Trimming took 0 bases from V and 0 from J, leaving 15 bases between them. The CDR3 sequence: CASSQEVGLAVSYEQYF. CDR3 in DNA: TGCGCCAGCAGCCAAGAGGTAGGGTTAGCGGTCTCCTACGAGCAGTACTTC.

This CDR3 reads CAWSAGTGRKAFF. The CDR3 DNA follows: TGTGCCTGGAGTGCCGGGACAGGGAGGAAAGCTTTCTTT. The genes are TRBV30 and TRBJ1-1, with 9 bases that match TRBD1. The V and J ends lost 1 base and 9 bases, in that order; junction bases with no gene match: 6. The germline V gene encodes CDR1 GTSNPN and CDR2 SVGIG (reference sequence). This CDR3 is built from 13 residues.

V is TRBV21-1 and J is TRBJ1-1. TRBV21-1 is reported as a pseudogene. The CDR3 extends over 11 amino acids. The CDR3 here is CASSNCRSCFF. The CDR3, as DNA: TGTGCCAGCAGCAATTGTCGTTCGTGTTTCTTT.

The V and J genes are TRBV19 and TRBJ2-7, with 9 bases that match TRBD1. This CDR3 region has 13 residues. The V gene end was trimmed by 5 bases and the J gene end by 5 bases; junction bases not matched to a gene: 4. Per the germline V gene, CDR1 is LNHDA and CDR2 is SQIVND (reference sequence). The CDR3 DNA is TGTGCCAGTAGTGGGGACAGGGAGAACGAGCAGTACTTC. Translating it yields CASSGDRENEQYF. The full variable domain, with the rest looked up from reference TRBV19 and TRBJ2-7, is DGGITQSPKYLFRKEGQNVTLSCEQNLNHDAMYWYRQDPGQGLRLIYYSQIVNDFQKGDIAEGYSVSREKKESFPLTVTSAQKNPTAFYLCASSGDRENEQYFGPGTRLTVT.

V is TRBV29-1 and J is TRBJ1-2; D unresolved. Germline-derived CDR1 and CDR2 are SQVTM and ANQGSEA. V was clipped by 2 bases and J by 5 bases, with 6 bases between them. The CDR3 has 11 amino acids. The CDR3 nucleotides read TGCAGCGTTGAAACAAATTATGGCTACACCTTC. It is translated as CSVETNYGYTF.